These T cell receptor beta chains were read from a single sample in a study of blood T cell repertoires in COVID-19. Sequenced by immunoSEQ multiplex PCR; TCRdb stores in-frame clones only, minus some. The profile shows approximately 330,000 clones, 80% to 90% of them singletons. The sequenced sample consisted of PBMCs or T cells enriched from blood (not recorded which). The receptors were gathered from a woman in her 40s with acute COVID-19. Each CDR3 is given with its conserved first and last residue. D genes are given only for firm matches. Clone size is stated in some rows and not others, as once, few, many or a class when expanded.

TRBJ2-1,.,TRBV5-5,.,CASSLTAGSYNEQFF,TGTGCCAGCAGCTTGACGGCGGGGAGCTACAATGAGCAGTTCTTC
TRBJ1-2,.,TRBV5-4,.,CASAGDSSSQGYYGYTF,TGTGCCAGCGCCGGGGACTCCTCTTCGCAGGGATACTATGGCTACACCTTC
TRBJ1-6,.,TRBV3-1/TRBV3-2,TRBD1,CASSSPGQGRTSPLHF,TGTGCCAGCAGCAGTCCGGGACAGGGCAGGACTTCACCCCTCCACTTT
TRBJ1-1,.,TRBV5-4,.,CASSPPGQTYEAFF,TGTGCCAGCAGCCCGCCAGGACAGACCTATGAAGCTTTCTTT
TRBJ1-2,.,TRBV4-3,.,CASSQTQGGPSGYTF,TGCGCCAGCAGCCAAACCCAAGGAGGTCCGAGTGGCTACACCTTC
TRBJ2-5,.,TRBV7-9,TRBD2,CASRHRTSVEETQYF,TGTGCCAGCAGGCACAGAACTAGCGTAGAAGAGACCCAGTACTTC
TRBJ2-3,.,TRBV24-1,TRBD1,CATSENRGATQYF,TGTGCCACCAGTGAAAACAGGGGGGCTACGCAGTATTTT
TRBJ1-4,once,TRBV7-2,.,CASSPFSGVRTNEKLFF,TGTGCCAGCAGCCCCTTCTCAGGGGTTCGAACTAATGAAAAACTGTTTTTT
TRBJ1-1,once,TRBV14,.,CASSQTNGVTEAFF,TGTGCCAGCAGCCAAACCAACGGGGTGACTGAAGCTTTCTTT
TRBJ1-5,.,TRBV21-1,.,CASSGRQGLNQPQHF,TGTGCCAGCAGCGGACGACAGGGGTTGAATCAGCCCCAGCATTTT
TRBJ2-2,.,TRBV29-1,.,CSAIASRNTGELFF,TGCAGCGCCATAGCTTCGCGAAACACCGGGGAGCTGTTTTTT
TRBJ1-3,.,TRBV7-6,.,CASSSTPGGGTNTIYF,TGTGCCAGCAGCTCAACACCCGGGGGGGGGACCAACACCATATATTTT
TRBJ1-2,.,TRBV28,.,CASSLVDTGPSREYGYTF,TGTGCCAGCAGTTTAGTCGACACGGGCCCCAGTCGGGAGTATGGCTACACCTTC
TRBJ2-7,.,TRBV25-1,.,CATTGFYEQYF,TGTGCCACAACAGGGTTCTACGAGCAGTACTTC
TRBJ2-3,.,TRBV7-8,TRBD1,CASSFPGQSFLDTQYF,TGTGCCAGCAGCTTTCCGGGACAGTCATTCTTGGATACGCAGTATTTT
TRBJ1-3,.,TRBV7-2,.,CASSLEGGSGNTIYF,TGTGCCAGCAGCTTAGAGGGGGGGTCTGGAAACACCATATATTTT
TRBJ2-7,.,TRBV19,TRBD2,CASSIGSGSTNEQYF,TGTGCCAGTAGTATAGGGAGCGGGAGTACGAACGAGCAGTACTTC
TRBJ1-1,.,TRBV6-1,TRBD1,CASSEGRTGKNTEAFF,TGTGCCAGCAGTGAAGGTCGGACAGGGAAAAACACTGAAGCTTTCTTT
TRBJ1-1,once,TRBV18,.,CASSPTGNTEAFF,TGTGCCAGCTCACCAACGGGGAACACTGAAGCTTTCTTT
TRBJ2-2,.,TRBV5-4,TRBD2,CASSLEAGGVGELFF,TGTGCCAGCAGCTTGGAGGCGGGAGGGGTCGGGGAGCTGTTTTTT
TRBJ1-1,once,TRBV27,TRBD1,CASSLRDRANTEAFF,TGTGCCAGCAGTTTGAGGGACAGAGCTAACACTGAAGCTTTCTTT
TRBJ1-5,.,TRBV6-6,.,CASRAPGSVSDQPQHF,TGTGCCAGCCGGGCCCCGGGGTCGGTCAGCGATCAGCCCCAGCATTTT
TRBJ2-2,.,TRBV3-1/TRBV3-2,.,CASSPLLGGTGELFF,TGTGCCAGCAGCCCCCTACTAGGAGGCACCGGGGAGCTGTTTTTT
TRBJ2-5,once,TRBV4-3,.,CASSQVGPTLNPNFGYQETQYF,TGCGCCAGCAGCCAAGTGGGCCCTACATTAAACCCTAACTTCGGTTATCAAGAGACCCAGTACTTC
TRBJ2-2,.,TRBV7-9,TRBD2,CASSSPRREGVTGELFF,TGTGCCAGCAGCTCTCCGCGGCGGGAGGGCGTAACCGGGGAGCTGTTTTTT
TRBJ2-5,.,TRBV28,.,CASSLTGETQYF,TGTGCCAGCAGTTTGACGGGGGAGACCCAGTACTTC
TRBJ2-7,.,TRBV6-2/TRBV6-3,.,CASSYPDRSSYF,TGTGCCAGCAGTTACCCTGACAGAAGTTCGTACTTC
TRBJ2-1,.,TRBV9,TRBD1,CASSATGTVYNEQFF,TGTGCCAGCAGCGCCACCGGGACAGTTTACAATGAGCAGTTCTTC
TRBJ2-3,many,TRBV4-2,TRBD2,CASSQGLAGGGDTQYF,TGTGCCAGCAGCCAAGGTTTGGCGGGGGGGGGAGATACGCAGTATTTT
TRBJ1-1,.,TRBV6-4,.,CASTPGFF,TGTGCCAGCACCCCGGGATTTTTT
TRBJ2-1,.,TRBV4-1,TRBD2,CASSQTNSGGTNNEQFF,TGCGCCAGCAGCCAAACCAATAGCGGGGGGACTAACAATGAGCAGTTCTTC
TRBJ2-5,.,TRBV10-3,.,CAISESSGEETQYF,TGTGCCATCAGTGAGTCGTCAGGGGAAGAGACCCAGTACTTC